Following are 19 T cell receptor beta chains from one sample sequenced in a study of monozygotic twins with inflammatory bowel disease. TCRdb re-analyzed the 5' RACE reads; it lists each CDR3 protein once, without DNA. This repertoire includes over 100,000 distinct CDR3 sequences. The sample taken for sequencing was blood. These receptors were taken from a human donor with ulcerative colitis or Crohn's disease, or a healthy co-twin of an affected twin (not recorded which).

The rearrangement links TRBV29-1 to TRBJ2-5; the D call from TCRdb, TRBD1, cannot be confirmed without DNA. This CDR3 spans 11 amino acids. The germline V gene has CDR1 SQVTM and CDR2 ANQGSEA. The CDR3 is CSVVGAETQYF.

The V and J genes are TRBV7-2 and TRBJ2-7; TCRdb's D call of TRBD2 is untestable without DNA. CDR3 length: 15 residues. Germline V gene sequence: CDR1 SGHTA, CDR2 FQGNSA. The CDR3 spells CASSPEAGSGYEQYF.

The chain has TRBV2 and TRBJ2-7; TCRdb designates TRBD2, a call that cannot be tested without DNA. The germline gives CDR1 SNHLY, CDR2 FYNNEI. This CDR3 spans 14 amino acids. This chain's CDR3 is CASNSWQGRDEQYF.

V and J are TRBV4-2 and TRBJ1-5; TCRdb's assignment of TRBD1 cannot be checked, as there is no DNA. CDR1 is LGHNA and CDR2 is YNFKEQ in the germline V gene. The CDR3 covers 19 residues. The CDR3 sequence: CASSPRPGTGGRAHQPQHF.

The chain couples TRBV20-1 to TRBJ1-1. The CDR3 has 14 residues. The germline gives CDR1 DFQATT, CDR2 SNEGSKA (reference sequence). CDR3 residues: CSAQDRIMNTEAFF.

The CDR3 spells CASSISGGSYNEQFF. The chain uses TRBV2 and TRBJ2-1; as DNA is missing, the TRBD2 call by TCRdb cannot be tested. The germline V gene encodes CDR1 SNHLY and CDR2 FYNNEI. The CDR3 contains 15 residues.

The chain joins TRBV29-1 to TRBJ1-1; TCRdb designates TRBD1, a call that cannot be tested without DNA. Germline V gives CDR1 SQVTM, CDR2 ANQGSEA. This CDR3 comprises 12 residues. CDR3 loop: CSVEPPNNMAFF. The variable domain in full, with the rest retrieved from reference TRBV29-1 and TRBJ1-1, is SAVISQKPSRDICQRGTSLTIQCQVDSQVTMMFWYRQQPGQSLTLIATANQGSEATYESGFVIDKFPISRPNLTFSTLTVSNMSPEDSSIYLCSVEPPNNMAFFGQGTRLTVV.

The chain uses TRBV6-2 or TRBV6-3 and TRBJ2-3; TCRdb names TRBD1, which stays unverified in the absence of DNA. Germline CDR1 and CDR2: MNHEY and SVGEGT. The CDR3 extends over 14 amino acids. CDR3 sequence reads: CASSYEAGTDTQYF.

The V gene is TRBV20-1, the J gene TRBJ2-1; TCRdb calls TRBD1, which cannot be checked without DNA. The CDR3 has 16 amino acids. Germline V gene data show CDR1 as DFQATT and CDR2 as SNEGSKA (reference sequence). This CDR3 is CSARDRAGVSYNEQFF.

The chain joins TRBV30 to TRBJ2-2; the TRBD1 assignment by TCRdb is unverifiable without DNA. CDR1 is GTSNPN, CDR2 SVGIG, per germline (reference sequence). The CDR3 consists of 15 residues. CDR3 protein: CAWTGGLVDTGELFF.

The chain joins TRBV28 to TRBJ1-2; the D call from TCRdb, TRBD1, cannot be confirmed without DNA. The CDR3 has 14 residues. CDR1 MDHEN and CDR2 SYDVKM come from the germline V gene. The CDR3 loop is CASGLQGAYYGYTF.

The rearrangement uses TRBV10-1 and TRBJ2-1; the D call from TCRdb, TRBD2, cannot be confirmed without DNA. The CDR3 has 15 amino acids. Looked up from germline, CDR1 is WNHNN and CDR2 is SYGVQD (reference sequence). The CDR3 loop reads CASTREGGGRNEQFF.

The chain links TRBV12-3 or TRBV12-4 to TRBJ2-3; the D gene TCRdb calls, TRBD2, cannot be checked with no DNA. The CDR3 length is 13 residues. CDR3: CASSLSSGDTQYF.

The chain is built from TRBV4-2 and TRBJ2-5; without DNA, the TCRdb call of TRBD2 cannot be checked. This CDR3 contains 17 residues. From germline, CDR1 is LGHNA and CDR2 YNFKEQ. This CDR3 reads CASSQEGITSGKETQYF.

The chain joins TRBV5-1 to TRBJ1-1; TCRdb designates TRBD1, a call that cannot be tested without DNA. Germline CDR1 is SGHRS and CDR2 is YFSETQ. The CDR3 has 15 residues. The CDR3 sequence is CASSHEAGWETEAFF.

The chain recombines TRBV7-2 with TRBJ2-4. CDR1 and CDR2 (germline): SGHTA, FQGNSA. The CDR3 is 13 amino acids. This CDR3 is CASSPGLGNIQYF.

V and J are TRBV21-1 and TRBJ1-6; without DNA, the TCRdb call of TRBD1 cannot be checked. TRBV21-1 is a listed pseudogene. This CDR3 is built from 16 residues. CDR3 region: CASSKAWTGRDSPLHF.

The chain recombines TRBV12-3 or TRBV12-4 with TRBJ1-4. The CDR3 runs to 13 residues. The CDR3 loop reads CASSFGREGKLFF.

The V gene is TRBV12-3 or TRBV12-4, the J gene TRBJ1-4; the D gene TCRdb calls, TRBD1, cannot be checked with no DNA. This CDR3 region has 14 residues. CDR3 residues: CASSPDRGNEKLFF.